The 8 T cell receptor beta chains in this list originate from one sample, sequenced in a study of shared clonotypes between healthy human individuals. Profiled with immunoSEQ multiplex PCR; TCRdb holds only in-frame clones, not every one. The sample has around 2.1 million clones, almost 96% seen once. The sample consisted of naive CD4+ T cells sorted from blood. Subset meaning: CD45RA+ positively selected. Source of these receptors: a man younger than 35 in good health.

V and J are TRBV11-2 and TRBJ1-3; D ambiguous. V lost 2 bases to trimming and J lost 3 bases, with 20 bases between them. The CDR3 runs 18 residues. Germline assignment: CDR1 SGHAT and CDR2 FQNNGV. The CDR3 spells CASSLLPAPVGGGNTIYF. The DNA for the CDR3 is TGTGCCAGCAGCTTACTCCCAGCCCCGGTGGGTGGTGGAAACACCATATATTTT.

The rearrangement uses TRBV20-1 and TRBJ2-1; D remains ambiguous. Trimming took 6 bases from V and 8 from J, leaving 8 bases between them. The CDR3 contains 10 residues. Germline CDR1 reads DFQATT; CDR2 reads SNEGSKA (reference sequence). CDR3 DNA: TGCAGTGCCCCAACCCATGAGCAGTTCTTC. It yields the protein CSAPTHEQFF.

This chain uses TRBV5-1 with TRBJ1-1; D gene unclear. Trimming pared 3 bases from V and 0 bases from J, leaving 9 bases between. The CDR3 runs 14 residues. The germline V gene encodes CDR1 SGHRS and CDR2 YFSETQ. CDR3 loop: CASSSSLLNTEAFF. The CDR3 nucleotides read TGCGCCAGCAGCTCGTCCCTCCTGAACACTGAAGCTTTCTTT.

This chain connects TRBV4-1 to TRBJ2-1, with D tentatively TRBD1 or TRBD2 (5 bases each). The germline V gene has CDR1 MGHRA and CDR2 YSYEKL. The CDR3 totals 16 residues. V was clipped by 0 bases and J by 10 bases, with 19 bases between them. The CDR3 here is CASSQDRGTMGPEQFF. CDR3 bases: TGCGCCAGCAGCCAAGATCGGGGTACCATGGGACCCGAGCAGTTCTTC.

This clone was detected only once. The junction departs from the called germline gene at one end, perhaps through a read error. This chain joins TRBV5-6 and TRBJ2-2; D possibly matches TRBD1 or TRBD2 (5 bases each). CDR1 and CDR2 (germline): SGHDT, YYEEEE. CDR3 length equals 14 residues. The CDR3 bases are TGTGCCAGCACCTTGCCGGGGCGAACCGGGGAGCTGTTTTTT. Its translation: CASTLPGRTGELFF.

This rearrangement joins TRBV7-9 to TRBJ1-1; 10 bases line up with TRBD1. Germline CDR1 and CDR2: SEHNR and FQNEAQ (reference sequence). This CDR3 is built from 15 residues. Trimming removed 7 bases from V and 6 bases from J; junction bases left unmatched: 11. The CDR3 sequence: CASTQTGGGFAEAFF. The CDR3 nucleotides read TGTGCCAGCACCCAGACAGGGGGCGGGTTCGCTGAAGCTTTCTTT.

The V gene is TRBV6-5, the J gene TRBJ1-4; D perhaps matches TRBD1 (6 bases). This CDR3 region has 13 residues. Trimming stripped 5 bases from V and 7 bases from J, with 11 bases between. Germline CDR1 reads MNHEY; CDR2 reads SVGAGI. The CDR3 coding sequence is TGTGCCAGCAGTCCTCCGGACAGTGAAAAACTGTTTTTT. Protein sequence: CASSPPDSEKLFF.

V gene TRBV6-5 combines with J gene TRBJ2-7; weak D call: TRBD1 (6 bases). The CDR3 is 15 residues long. V was cut by 0 bases and J by 6 bases, with 15 bases left in between. Looked up from germline, CDR1 is MNHEY and CDR2 is SVGAGI. Here the CDR3 reads CASSYSSTGRPEQYF. The CDR3 nucleotides are TGTGCCAGCAGTTACTCGAGTACAGGGCGGCCCGAGCAGTACTTC.